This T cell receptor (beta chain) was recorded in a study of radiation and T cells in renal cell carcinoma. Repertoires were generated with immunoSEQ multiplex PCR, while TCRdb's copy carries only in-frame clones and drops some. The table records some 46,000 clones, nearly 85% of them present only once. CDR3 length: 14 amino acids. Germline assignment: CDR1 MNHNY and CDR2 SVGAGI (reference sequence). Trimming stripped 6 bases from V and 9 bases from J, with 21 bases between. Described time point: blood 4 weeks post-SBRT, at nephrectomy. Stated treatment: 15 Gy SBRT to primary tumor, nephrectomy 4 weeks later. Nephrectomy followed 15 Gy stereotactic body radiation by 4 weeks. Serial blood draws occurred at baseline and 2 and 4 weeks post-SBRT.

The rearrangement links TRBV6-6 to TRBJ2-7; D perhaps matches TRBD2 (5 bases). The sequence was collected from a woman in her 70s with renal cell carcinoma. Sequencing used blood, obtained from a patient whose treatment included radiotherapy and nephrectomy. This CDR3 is CASSPEESLGGQYF. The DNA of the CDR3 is TGTGCCAGCAGCCCGGAGGAGAGTCTGGGCGGGCAGTACTTC.